This T cell receptor (beta chain) was captured by sequencing in a study of T cells in Graves' hyperthyroidism and ophthalmopathy. Study as a whole: Peripheral blood was collected at initial diagnosis, before any treatment. Study results and limitations: Most thyroid clonotypes expanded above 0.001 were also detected in blood.

This clonotype was observed at least ten times. Its antigen is unidentified. RNA transcripts yielded amplified TCR beta CDR3 regions. TCR CDR3 regions were first amplified by RT-PCR with HTBI primers. TCRdb reprocessed the multiplex PCR reads via MiXCR and lists one record per CDR3 protein. The sample has hundreds of thousands of distinct CDR3 sequences, under 20% seen once. V shed 2 bases and J shed 1 base, with 13 bases lying between them. Per the germline V gene, CDR1 is SGHRS and CDR2 is YFSETQ. This CDR3 region has 15 residues. Using around 10 ml of fresh peripheral blood, PBMCs were prepared. The chain is built from TRBV5-1 and TRBJ2-7; D gene ambiguous. This receptor was identified in a woman younger than 45 with Graves' hyperthyroidism. The sample consisted of blood. The CDR3 nucleotides are TGCGCCAGCAGCTTCGACCCCCACTCGTCCTACGAGCAGTACTTC. Its protein product is CASSFDPHSSYEQYF. The full variable domain, with the rest looked up from reference TRBV5-1 and TRBJ2-7, is KAGVTQTPRYLIKTRGQQVTLSCSPISGHRSVSWYQQTPGQGLQFLFEYFSETQRNKGNFPGRFSGRQFSNSRSEMNVSTLELGDSALYLCASSFDPHSSYEQYFGPGTRLTVT.